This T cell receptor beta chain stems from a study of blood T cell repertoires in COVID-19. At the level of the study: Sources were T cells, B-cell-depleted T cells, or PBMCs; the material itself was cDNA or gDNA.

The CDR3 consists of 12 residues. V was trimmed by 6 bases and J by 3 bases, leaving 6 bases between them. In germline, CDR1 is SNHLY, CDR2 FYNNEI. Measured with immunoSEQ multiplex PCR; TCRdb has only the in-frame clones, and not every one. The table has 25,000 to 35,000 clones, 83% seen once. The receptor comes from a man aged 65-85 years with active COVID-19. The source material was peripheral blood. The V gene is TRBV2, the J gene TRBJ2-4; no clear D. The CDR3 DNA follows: TGTGCCAGCAGCTCCGGCAAAAACATTCAGTACTTC. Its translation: CASSSGKNIQYF.